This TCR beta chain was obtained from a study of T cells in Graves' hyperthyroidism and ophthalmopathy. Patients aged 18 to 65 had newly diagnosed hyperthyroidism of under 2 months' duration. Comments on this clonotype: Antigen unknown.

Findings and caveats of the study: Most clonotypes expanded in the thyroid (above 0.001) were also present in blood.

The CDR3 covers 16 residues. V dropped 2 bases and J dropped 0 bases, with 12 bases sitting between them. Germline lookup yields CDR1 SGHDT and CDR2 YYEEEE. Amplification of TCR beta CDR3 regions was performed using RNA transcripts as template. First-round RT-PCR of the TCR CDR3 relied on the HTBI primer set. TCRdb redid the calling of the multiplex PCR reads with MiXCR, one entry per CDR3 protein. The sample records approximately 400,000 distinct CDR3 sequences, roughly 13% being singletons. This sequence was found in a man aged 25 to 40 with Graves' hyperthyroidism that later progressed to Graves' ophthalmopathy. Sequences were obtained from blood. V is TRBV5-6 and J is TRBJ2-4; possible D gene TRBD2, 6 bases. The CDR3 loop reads CASSFPRGIAKNIQYF. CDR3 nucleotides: TGTGCCAGCAGCTTTCCCCGGGGGATAGCCAAAAACATTCAGTACTTC.